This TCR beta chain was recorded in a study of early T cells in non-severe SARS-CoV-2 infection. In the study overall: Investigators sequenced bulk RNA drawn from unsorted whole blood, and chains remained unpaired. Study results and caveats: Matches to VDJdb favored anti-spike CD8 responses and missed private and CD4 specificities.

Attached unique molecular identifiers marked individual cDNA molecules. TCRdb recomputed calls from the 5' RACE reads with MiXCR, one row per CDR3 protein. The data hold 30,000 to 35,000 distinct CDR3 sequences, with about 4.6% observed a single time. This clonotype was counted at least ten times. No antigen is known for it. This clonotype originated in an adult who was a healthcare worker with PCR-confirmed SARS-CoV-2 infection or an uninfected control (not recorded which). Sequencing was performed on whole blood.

CDR3 nucleotides: TGTGCCAGCAGCCAGCAGAAGAGAACTGAAGCTTTCTTT. It is translated as CASSQQKRTEAFF. V is TRBV3-1 and J is TRBJ1-1; unclear D gene. Trimming took 3 bases from V and 5 from J, leaving 10 bases between them. CDR1 LGHDT and CDR2 YNNKEL come from the germline V gene (reference sequence). The CDR3 sequence is 13 residues long.